This paragraph covers one TCR beta chain sequence. Its antigen is undetermined. Germline assignment: CDR1 SGHVS and CDR2 FNYEAQ. Trimming took 1 base from V and 2 from J; bases not matched to a gene: 5. The CDR3 totals 16 residues. The data belong to a study of beta chain features in type 1 diabetes. Sequenced material consisted of expressed TCRB transcripts (all of the isolated RNA was reverse transcribed). Clones were read by immunoSEQ multiplex PCR, and TCRdb kept only the in-frame ones, dropping some. The data show approximately 170,000 clones, about 7.9% seen once. Study results and caveats: Type 1 diabetes patients had TCRB CDR3s that were shorter (moderately but significantly so) in all four CD4+ subsets.

The sample was central memory CD4+ T cells from blood. The V and J genes are TRBV7-6 and TRBJ2-3; 8 bases agree with TRBD1. This TCR was sampled from a man aged 18 to 29 with type 1 diabetes. The CDR3 DNA reads TGTGCCAGCAGCTTAGGGGGGACAGGAGCCACAGATACGCAGTATTTT. Protein sequence: CASSLGGTGATDTQYF.